The 22 T cell receptor beta chains listed next were all sequenced from one sample in a study of blood T cells in healthy people across ages. PCR was performed a second time for roughly 7 to 11 cycles using a sample-barcoded 5' primer and a J-beta primer mix. Each CDR3 protein is one row after TCRdb ran MiXCR on the 5' RACE reads. Of roughly 2 million distinct CDR3 sequences in the sample, roughly 50% were seen once. The sequencing sample was made of blood. All receptors come from a woman in her 40s in good health.

A few counts support this clonotype. V gene TRBV9 combines with J gene TRBJ1-2, with D perhaps TRBD1 (6 bases). This CDR3 contains 12 residues. From germline, CDR1 is SGDLS and CDR2 YYNGEE. Trimming left V 4 bases short and J 10 bases short, with 14 bases between. The CDR3 sequence: CASSPLGQLYTF. For the CDR3, the DNA is TGTGCCAGCAGCCCTCTAGGACAGCTCTACACCTTC.

V is TRBV4-3 and J is TRBJ2-5; TRBD2 agrees at 9 bases. Germline-derived CDR1 and CDR2 are LGHNA and YSLEER. V lost 2 bases and J lost 5; bases outside the gene matches: 15. The CDR3 is 18 residues long. The CDR3 loop reads CASSQTYKGAGGQETQYF. The CDR3 DNA reads as TGCGCCAGCAGCCAAACCTACAAGGGAGCGGGGGGACAGGAGACCCAGTACTTC.

The chain uses TRBV18 and TRBJ2-1; 7 bases are shared with TRBD2. The V gene's germline CDR1 is KGHSH and CDR2 LQKENI. V lost 1 base and J lost 0; bases outside the gene matches: 3. This CDR3 is 16 amino acids long. In DNA, the CDR3 is TGTGCCAGCTCACCACGTCGGGGGGACTCCTACAATGAGCAGTTCTTC. Protein: CASSPRRGDSYNEQFF.

This clonotype has more than one count but fewer than ten. The rearrangement uses TRBV9 and TRBJ1-2, with D possibly being TRBD1 (6 bases). Trimming took 3 bases from V and 4 from J, leaving 13 bases between them. The CDR3 is 14 amino acids. Germline V lookup: CDR1 SGDLS, CDR2 YYNGEE. As DNA, the CDR3 is TGTGCCAGCAGCGGGGACATACGAAGCTATGGCTACACCTTC. Translating it yields CASSGDIRSYGYTF.

The V call is TRBV6-5, the J call TRBJ2-1; 9 bases agree with TRBD2. V lost 6 bases and J lost 5; bases outside the gene matches: 11. The CDR3 extends over 16 amino acids. Germline V CDR1 and CDR2: MNHEY, SVGAGI. In DNA, the CDR3 is TGTGCCAGCAGCATACAATCGAGGACTAGCGACAATGAGCAGTTCTTC. Protein sequence: CASSIQSRTSDNEQFF.

The V and J genes are TRBV6-2 or TRBV6-3 and TRBJ2-1, with 7 bases matching TRBD1. Germline V lookup: CDR1 MNHEY, CDR2 SVGEGT. The CDR3 consists of 16 residues. V lost 6 bases to trimming and J lost 7 bases; unmatched junction nucleotides: 15. The DNA for the CDR3 is TGTGCCAGCAGCTACGACAGGGTCAGGATCAGGAATGAGCAGTTCTTC. Translation: CASSYDRVRIRNEQFF.

The V and J genes are TRBV20-1 and TRBJ2-7, with D maybe TRBD2 (5 bases). V gave up 6 bases and J gave up 6 bases, with 18 bases separating them. Looked up from germline, CDR1 is DFQATT and CDR2 is SNEGSKA (reference sequence). The CDR3 consists of 13 residues. CDR3 in amino acids: CSAAGPSVVEQYF. The DNA for the CDR3 is TGCAGTGCCGCGGGCCCCTCAGTCGTCGAGCAGTACTTC.

This clonotype came up a few times. The chain carries TRBV19 and TRBJ2-1, with 7 bases matching TRBD1. The germline gives CDR1 LNHDA, CDR2 SQIVND (reference sequence). This CDR3 has 15 amino acids. V lost 6 bases to trimming and J lost 5 bases; unmatched junction nucleotides: 10. CDR3 sequence: CASSPTGAGHNEQFF. In DNA form, the CDR3 reads TGTGCCAGTAGCCCTACAGGGGCCGGGCACAATGAGCAGTTCTTC. Together with reference TRBV19 and TRBJ2-1, the CDR3 gives the full variable domain: DGGITQSPKYLFRKEGQNVTLSCEQNLNHDAMYWYRQDPGQGLRLIYYSQIVNDFQKGDIAEGYSVSREKKESFPLTVTSAQKNPTAFYLCASSPTGAGHNEQFFGPGTRLTVL.

The gene calls are TRBV20-1 and TRBJ2-7, with 8 bases lining up with TRBD1. Germline V gene data show CDR1 as DFQATT and CDR2 as SNEGSKA (reference sequence). The CDR3 loop spans 14 amino acids. The V segment lost 3 bases and the J segment 7 bases; nucleotides outside the gene matches: 11. CDR3 protein: CSASRTGRHNEQYF. The CDR3 DNA sequence: TGCAGTGCTAGCCGGACAGGGCGGCACAATGAGCAGTACTTC.

The V and J genes are TRBV7-3 and TRBJ2-1; 11 bases agree with TRBD2. This CDR3 is 15 amino acids long. Germline V gives CDR1 SGHTA, CDR2 FQGTGA. Trimming took 5 bases from V and 9 from J; bases not matched to a gene: 9. CDR3 DNA: TGTGCCAGCAGCCACAGTAGCGGGGGGGCCTTTGAGCAGTTCTTC. Its translation is CASSHSSGGAFEQFF.

This sequence joins TRBV4-1 and TRBJ1-4; D is uncertain. The germline V and J ends were trimmed by 2 bases and 8 bases, with 12 bases remaining between them. The length of the CDR3 is 14 residues. Germline V gene sequence: CDR1 MGHRA, CDR2 YSYEKL. Here the CDR3 DNA reads TGCGCCAGCAGCCAAATCGAGAGCGGCGAAAAACTGTTTTTT. The encoded protein is CASSQIESGEKLFF.

The chain employs TRBV7-2 and TRBJ2-1; either TRBD1 or TRBD2 may fit D (6 bases each). Germline V gives CDR1 SGHTA, CDR2 FQGNSA. With 8 bases removed from V and 11 bases from J, the gap between germline ends came to 19 bases. The CDR3 length is 13 residues. The CDR3 here is CASALKGEVKQFF. The CDR3 nucleotides read TGTGCCAGCGCACTGAAGGGGGAGGTGAAGCAGTTCTTC.

V usage is TRBV5-1 and J usage is TRBJ2-7; D unclear. Trimming pared 4 bases from V and 3 bases from J, leaving 11 bases between. The CDR3 consists of 13 residues. The germline V gene encodes CDR1 SGHRS and CDR2 YFSETQ. CDR3 sequence reads: CASSPTYGYEQYF. In nucleotides, the CDR3 is TGCGCCAGCAGCCCGACATATGGCTACGAGCAGTACTTC.

About this clonotype itself: Relative to the germline gene, one junction end is altered; a read error may explain this. The chain couples TRBV18 to TRBJ2-1; 7 bases align to TRBD1. The germline gives CDR1 KGHSH, CDR2 LQKENI. CDR3 length equals 14 residues. The CDR3 is CASLTGLMNNEQFF. In nucleotides, the CDR3 is TGCGCCAGCTTGACAGGGCTCATGAACAATGAGCAGTTCTTC.

This clonotype was counted a few times. V usage is TRBV7-2 and J usage is TRBJ2-4; D unclear. Per the germline V gene, CDR1 is SGHTA and CDR2 is FQGNSA. The CDR3 spans 14 residues. Trimming stripped 4 bases from V and 9 bases from J, with 16 bases between. DNA for the CDR3: TGTGCCAGCAGCTCGGAGACGGCCGCCACCATTCAGTACTTC. This translates into CASSSETAATIQYF.

The chain uses TRBV27 and TRBJ2-3; no definite D call. The germline V gene encodes CDR1 MNHEY and CDR2 SMNVEV (reference sequence). Trimming cost V 5 bases and J 2 bases, with 11 bases left between them. CDR3 length equals 14 residues. This CDR3 reads CASSRLDPTDTQYF. CDR3 sequence (DNA): TGTGCCAGCAGTAGGCTGGATCCCACAGATACGCAGTATTTT.

This chain's CDR3 is CASSFDRGYLYNEQFF. The CDR3 DNA follows: TGCGCCAGCAGCTTCGACAGGGGATATTTGTACAATGAGCAGTTCTTC. The chain has TRBV5-1 and TRBJ2-1, with 8 bases lining up with TRBD1. V lost 2 bases to trimming and J lost 4 bases; unmatched junction nucleotides: 8. Looked up from germline, CDR1 is SGHRS and CDR2 is YFSETQ. The CDR3 length is 16 residues.

The sample holds a few counts of this clonotype. CDR3 amino acids: CATSDARDRRQETQYF. The CDR3 nucleotides read TGTGCCACCAGTGACGCTCGGGACAGGAGGCAAGAGACCCAGTACTTC. The V gene is TRBV24-1, the J gene TRBJ2-5; TRBD1 agrees at 8 bases. In germline, CDR1 is KGHDR, CDR2 SFDVKD. V lost 4 bases to trimming and J lost 2 bases; unmatched junction nucleotides: 8. This CDR3 spans 16 amino acids.

The rearrangement uses TRBV7-8 and TRBJ2-4, with a possible D match to TRBD1 (6 bases). Deletions cut 4 bases from V and 4 bases from J, with 26 bases between. Germline V gives CDR1 SGHVS, CDR2 FQNEAQ. The CDR3 is made up of 19 amino acids. The CDR3 is CASSSGAPGGISQKNIQYF. Written as DNA, the CDR3 is TGTGCCAGCAGCTCAGGGGCTCCGGGCGGTATTAGCCAAAAAAACATTCAGTACTTC. Drawing the rest from reference TRBV7-8 and TRBJ2-4, the complete variable domain is GAGVSQSPRYKVAKRGQDVALRCDPISGHVSLFWYQQALGQGPEFLTYFQNEAQLDKSGLPSDRFFAERPEGSVSTLKIQRTQQEDSAVYLCASSSGAPGGISQKNIQYFGAGTRLSVL.

The sample holds a few counts of this clonotype. The chain recombines TRBV7-8 with TRBJ2-7; 8 bases are a match to TRBD1. Germline V CDR1 and CDR2: SGHVS, FQNEAQ. The J segment lost 4 bases and the V segment lost 4 bases, leaving 9 bases of the junction unmatched. This CDR3 contains 15 residues. Here the CDR3 DNA reads TGTGCCAGCAGCTCGCCGGACAGGGCCCATTACGAGCAGTACTTC. Protein sequence: CASSSPDRAHYEQYF.

This chain connects TRBV4-3 to TRBJ1-2; D remains unclear. This CDR3 is 15 amino acids long. Germline V CDR1 and CDR2: LGHNA, YSLEER. Trimming took off 0 bases at V and 3 bases at J, with 11 bases between the two ends. CDR3 sequence: CASSQEFTRDYGYTF. CDR3 nucleotide sequence: TGCGCCAGCAGCCAAGAGTTTACCCGAGACTATGGCTACACCTTC.

The gene calls are TRBV6-5 and TRBJ1-2; D unresolved. Trimming took off 7 bases at V and 2 bases at J, with 17 bases between the two ends. The germline V gene encodes CDR1 MNHEY and CDR2 SVGAGI. The CDR3 runs to 15 residues. The CDR3 protein is CASTKDRPGNYGYTF. The DNA for the CDR3 is TGTGCCAGCACCAAGGACCGGCCCGGAAACTATGGCTACACCTTC.